These T cell receptor beta chains were read from a single sample in a study of cytomegalovirus exposure and HLA in healthy donors. The data were produced by immunoSEQ multiplex PCR, yet TCRdb's version contains in-frame clones alone and is incomplete. The sample carries approximately 200,000 clones, 75% to 90% recorded once. Sequencing was done on a sample of PBMCs. The receptors were sampled from a man between 18 and 35 years old in good health and CMV-seropositive. The CDR3 runs from the conserved cysteine through the conserved F or W. A D gene is named only where the DNA matches it firmly. Not every row has a clone size; where given, it reads once, few, many or a size class.

J gene: TRBJ1-3
D gene: .
V gene: TRBV4-2
clone size: .
CDR3 protein: CASSQGPSASGNTIYF
CDR3 DNA: TGTGCCAGCAGCCAAGGCCCCAGCGCCTCTGGAAACACCATATATTTT

J gene: TRBJ2-7
D gene: TRBD1
V gene: TRBV19
clone size: .
CDR3 protein: CASSIAGQGKHEQYF
CDR3 DNA: TGTGCCAGTAGTATTGCAGGACAGGGTAAACACGAGCAGTACTTC

J gene: TRBJ2-1
D gene: TRBD2
V gene: TRBV5-1
clone size: .
CDR3 protein: CASSPRTSGNNEQFF
CDR3 DNA: TGCGCCAGCAGTCCTCGGACTAGCGGGAACAATGAGCAGTTCTTC

J gene: TRBJ2-7
D gene: TRBD2
V gene: TRBV6-6
clone size: .
CDR3 protein: CARVAGNSYEQYF
CDR3 DNA: TGTGCCAGAGTAGCGGGAAACTCCTACGAGCAGTACTTC

J gene: TRBJ2-7
D gene: TRBD1
V gene: TRBV7-3
clone size: .
CDR3 protein: CASSLGQGNEQYF
CDR3 DNA: TGTGCCAGCAGCTTAGGACAGGGGAACGAGCAGTACTTC

J gene: TRBJ2-1
D gene: TRBD2
V gene: TRBV2
clone size: once
CDR3 protein: CAILSTSEKPSYNEQFF
CDR3 DNA: TGTGCCATCCTTTCGACTAGCGAGAAACCCTCCTACAATGAGCAGTTCTTC

J gene: TRBJ2-5
D gene: .
V gene: TRBV7-2
clone size: few
CDR3 protein: CASSLVEETQYF
CDR3 DNA: TGTGCCAGCAGCTTAGTGGAGGAGACCCAGTACTTC

J gene: TRBJ2-3
D gene: TRBD1
V gene: TRBV19
clone size: .
CDR3 protein: CASSPKDRGTDTQYF
CDR3 DNA: TGTGCCAGTAGTCCAAAGGACAGGGGCACAGATACGCAGTATTTT

J gene: TRBJ2-1
D gene: TRBD2
V gene: TRBV11-3
clone size: .
CDR3 protein: CASSLEQGLGAYNEQFF
CDR3 DNA: TGTGCCAGCAGCTTGGAGCAGGGACTAGGGGCCTACAATGAGCAGTTCTTC

J gene: TRBJ1-2
D gene: .
V gene: TRBV19
clone size: .
CDR3 protein: CASSITGNYGYTF
CDR3 DNA: TGTGCCAGTAGTATTACAGGGAACTATGGCTACACCTTC

J gene: TRBJ2-1
D gene: TRBD2
V gene: TRBV27
clone size: .
CDR3 protein: CASSLGLAGNEQFF
CDR3 DNA: TGTGCCAGCAGTTTGGGACTAGCGGGCAATGAGCAGTTCTTC

J gene: TRBJ1-4
D gene: .
V gene: TRBV28
clone size: .
CDR3 protein: CAISVGASGAHEKLFF
CDR3 DNA: TGTGCCATCTCCGTGGGGGCCTCAGGGGCGCATGAAAAACTGTTTTTT

J gene: TRBJ2-1
D gene: TRBD2
V gene: TRBV6-1
clone size: .
CDR3 protein: CASSDQLAGVGNEQFF
CDR3 DNA: TGTGCCAGCAGTGACCAGCTAGCGGGAGTGGGCAATGAGCAGTTCTTC